This T cell receptor beta chain derives from a study of shared T cell receptors in the human thymus. Some clones are missing from TCRdb's copy, which holds only in-frame ones; the method was immunoSEQ multiplex PCR. The data show about 610,000 clones, roughly 90% seen once. A further study also used this sample, focusing on human thymus T cells. This second study notes: Donors were healthy Finnish babies undergoing corrective operations for congenital heart defects. Resections were taken during corrective heart surgery, and the thymus tissue came from these. Repertoires from thymus and blood appeared to show biased V and J gene usage.

Sequencing was done on a sample of thymocytes. The clonotype was recovered from a boy younger than two with a congenital heart defect.

CDR3 sequence reads: CASSPEDRGSYGYTF. As DNA, the CDR3 is TGTGCCAGCAGTCCGGAGGACAGGGGGAGCTATGGCTACACCTTC. The chain carries TRBV7-9 and TRBJ1-2; 10 bases align to TRBD1. The CDR3 has 15 amino acids. From germline, CDR1 is SEHNR and CDR2 FQNEAQ (reference sequence). The J segment lost 4 bases and the V segment lost 6 bases, leaving 8 bases of the junction unmatched.